The subject of this entry is one T cell receptor (beta chain). Researchers ran immunoSEQ v3.0 at survey level. Sequencing used immunoSEQ multiplex PCR; TCRdb keeps in-frame clones, though not all of them. This repertoire shows 8,500 to 10,000 clones, 65% to 85% found once; its top ten account for roughly 14%. The data belong to a study of long-term antiretroviral therapy in people with HIV. The input for sequencing was unsorted PBMCs, taken 0.4 years before starting antiretroviral therapy. The TCR comes from a man aged 25-45 years with HIV.

The CDR3 DNA is TGTGCCAGCAGTCCTTTACAGGGTATCGGGGAGACCCAGTACTTC. This sequence encodes CASSPLQGIGETQYF. V usage is TRBV6-6 and J usage is TRBJ2-5; a weak D match, TRBD1 (6 bases). The CDR3 extends over 15 amino acids. V was trimmed by 5 bases and J by 5 bases, leaving 18 bases between them. Germline V lookup: CDR1 MNHNY, CDR2 SVGAGI (reference sequence).